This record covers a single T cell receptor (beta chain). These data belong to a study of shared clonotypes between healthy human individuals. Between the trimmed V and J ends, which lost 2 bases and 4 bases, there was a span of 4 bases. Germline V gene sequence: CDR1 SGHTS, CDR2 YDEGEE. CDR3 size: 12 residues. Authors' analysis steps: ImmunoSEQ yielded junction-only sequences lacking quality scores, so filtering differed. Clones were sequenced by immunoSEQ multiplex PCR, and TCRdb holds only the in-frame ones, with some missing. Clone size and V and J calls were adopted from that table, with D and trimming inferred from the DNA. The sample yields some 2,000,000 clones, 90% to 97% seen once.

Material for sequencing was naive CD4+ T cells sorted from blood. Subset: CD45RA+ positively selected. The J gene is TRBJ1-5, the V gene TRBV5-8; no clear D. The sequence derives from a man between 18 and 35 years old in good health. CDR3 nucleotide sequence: TGTGCCAGCAGCTTATGGAATCAGCCCCAGCATTTT. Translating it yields CASSLWNQPQHF.